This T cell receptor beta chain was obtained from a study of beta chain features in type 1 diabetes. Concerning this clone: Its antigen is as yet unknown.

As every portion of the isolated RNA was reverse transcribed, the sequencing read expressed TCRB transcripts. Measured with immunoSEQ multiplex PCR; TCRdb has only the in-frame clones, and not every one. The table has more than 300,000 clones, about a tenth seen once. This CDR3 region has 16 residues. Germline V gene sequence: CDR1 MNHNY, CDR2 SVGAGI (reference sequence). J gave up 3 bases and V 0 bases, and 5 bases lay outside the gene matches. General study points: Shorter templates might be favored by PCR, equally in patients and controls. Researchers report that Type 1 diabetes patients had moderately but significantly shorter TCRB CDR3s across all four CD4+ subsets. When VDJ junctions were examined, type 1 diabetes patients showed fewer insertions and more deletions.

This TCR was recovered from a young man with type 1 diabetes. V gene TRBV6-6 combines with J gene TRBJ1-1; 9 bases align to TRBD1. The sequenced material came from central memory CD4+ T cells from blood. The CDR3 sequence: CASSYSGTGFHTEAFF. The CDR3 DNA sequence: TGTGCCAGCAGTTACTCAGGGACAGGGTTTCACACTGAAGCTTTCTTT.